These 25 T cell receptor beta chains originate from one sample sequenced in a study of T cell responses to AZD1222 COVID-19 vaccine. Sequencing used immunoSEQ multiplex PCR; TCRdb keeps in-frame clones, though not all of them. The sample records 120,000 or so clones, roughly 89% being singletons. Sequenced material: peripheral blood, taken on day 0 of MenACWY control vaccination. The receptors here all came from an adult in good health.

This clone was counted between two and nine times. This sequence joins TRBV7-2 and TRBJ2-7; D unclear. The germline V gene encodes CDR1 SGHTA and CDR2 FQGNSA. CDR3 length: 14 amino acids. Deletions cut 5 bases from V and 4 bases from J, with 15 bases between. CDR3 coding DNA: TGTGCCAGCAGCCCATACCCCGGACCGTACGAGCAGTACTTC. Amino acid sequence: CASSPYPGPYEQYF.

The chain links TRBV4-2 to TRBJ1-1; maybe TRBD1 (6 bases). The germline V gene encodes CDR1 LGHNA and CDR2 YNFKEQ. Trimming cost V 2 bases and J 5 bases, with 12 bases left between them. The CDR3 has 14 amino acids. CDR3 DNA sequence: TGTGCCAGCAGCCAACAAGGGGGAAGGACTGAAGCTTTCTTT. It is translated as CASSQQGGRTEAFF.

This chain links TRBV6-5 with TRBJ2-7; no firm D call. The germline CDR1 and CDR2 sequences are MNHEY and SVGAGI. This CDR3 region has 13 residues. Trimming shortened V by 3 bases and J by 2 bases, and 8 bases separated the two germline ends. The CDR3 nucleotides are TGTGCCAGCAGTTATAGGAAAACCTACGAGCAGTACTTC. Translation: CASSYRKTYEQYF.

The chain combines TRBV7-9 with TRBJ1-5, with D unresolved. Germline-derived CDR1 and CDR2 are SEHNR and FQNEAQ (reference sequence). CDR3 size: 15 residues. Trimming removed 5 bases at V and 4 bases at J, with 15 bases between. In DNA, the CDR3 is TGTGCCAGCAGCAATACGAGGGATAGGAATCAGCCCCAGCATTTT. It specifies CASSNTRDRNQPQHF.

The rearrangement uses TRBV5-5 and TRBJ1-1; TRBD1 matches 7 bases. After removal of 3 bases from V and 4 bases from J, the junction contained 9 bases not matched to a gene. Germline CDR1 and CDR2: SGHKS and YYEKEE (reference sequence). This CDR3 spans 15 amino acids. The CDR3 nucleotides read TGTGCCAGCAGCTCGACGCAGGGGGGGCCCACTGAAGCTTTCTTT. Translation: CASSSTQGGPTEAFF.

This sequence joins TRBV28 and TRBJ2-7, with 10 bases identical to TRBD1. J lost 3 bases, V lost 5 bases, and 7 bases had no gene match. There are 15 residues in the CDR3. The germline V gene has CDR1 MDHEN and CDR2 SYDVKM. CDR3 protein: CASSPGTGAIYEQYF. The CDR3 bases are TGTGCCAGCAGTCCCGGGACAGGGGCGATCTACGAGCAGTACTTC. Based on the CDR3 plus reference TRBV28 and TRBJ2-7, the full variable domain is DVKVTQSSRYLVKRTGEKVFLECVQDMDHENMFWYRQDPGLGLRLIYFSYDVKMKEKGDIPEGYSVSREKKERFSLILESASTNQTSMYLCASSPGTGAIYEQYFGPGTRLTVT.

This chain joins TRBV11-3 and TRBJ1-1; no clear D. This CDR3 is built from 13 residues. Germline CDR1 reads SGHNT; CDR2 reads YENEEA. Trimming took 5 bases from V and 6 from J, leaving 13 bases between them. CDR3 protein: CASSLDTPAEAFF. The CDR3 DNA sequence: TGTGCCAGCAGCCTTGACACGCCCGCTGAAGCTTTCTTT.

This rearrangement joins TRBV9 to TRBJ2-3, with D tentatively TRBD2 (7 bases). The CDR3 is 15 amino acids. Germline V gene lookup returns CDR1 SGDLS and CDR2 YYNGEE. V shed 3 bases and J shed 2 bases, with 13 bases lying between them. CDR3 in DNA: TGTGCCAGCAGCGCGCGGGGGCAGTCCACAGATACGCAGTATTTT. Its protein product is CASSARGQSTDTQYF.

The J gene is TRBJ1-2, the V gene TRBV7-2; maybe TRBD1 (6 bases). Per germline, CDR1 SGHTA and CDR2 FQGNSA. V was shortened by 0 bases and J by 8 bases, with 16 bases between the two germline ends. This CDR3 is built from 15 residues. The CDR3 bases are TGTGCCAGCAGCTTAGCGAGGGGTGGACAGAGAGGCTACACCTTC. Translation gives CASSLARGGQRGYTF.

The chain carries TRBV28 and TRBJ2-4; a weak D match, TRBD2 (7 bases). CDR1 is MDHEN, CDR2 SYDVKM, per germline. This CDR3 is built from 15 residues. V dropped 7 bases and J dropped 6 bases, with 19 bases sitting between them. The chain's CDR3 is CASTPPRGGRNIQYF. The DNA for the CDR3 is TGTGCCAGCACCCCCCCGCGCGGGGGCAGAAACATTCAGTACTTC.

This chain links TRBV11-2 with TRBJ1-4; D call uncertain. Trimming took 2 bases from V and 1 from J, leaving 5 bases between them. Germline V CDR1 and CDR2: SGHAT, FQNNGV. This CDR3 region has 14 residues. CDR3 DNA: TGTGCCAGCAGCTTAACGGGAACTAATGAAAAACTGTTTTTT. It translates to CASSLTGTNEKLFF.

V gene TRBV9 combines with J gene TRBJ1-2, with D perhaps matching TRBD1 (6 bases). The V end was cut by 0 bases, the J end by 7 bases, with 13 bases between. Germline V gives CDR1 SGDLS, CDR2 YYNGEE. The CDR3 has 14 amino acids. The CDR3 loop reads CASSVGGLGVGYTF. The CDR3 DNA follows: TGTGCCAGCAGCGTAGGGGGGCTCGGGGTTGGCTACACCTTC.

The chain employs TRBV5-1 and TRBJ2-1, with D perhaps being TRBD1 or TRBD2 (5 bases each). CDR1 SGHRS and CDR2 YFSETQ come from the germline V gene. The CDR3 is 14 amino acids. Trimming removed 4 bases at V and 4 bases at J, with 12 bases between. DNA of the CDR3: TGCGCCAGCAGCGCCGGGAACAGGTACAATGAGCAGTTCTTC. Its protein product is CASSAGNRYNEQFF. The full variable domain, completed using reference TRBV5-1 and TRBJ2-1, is KAGVTQTPRYLIKTRGQQVTLSCSPISGHRSVSWYQQTPGQGLQFLFEYFSETQRNKGNFPGRFSGRQFSNSRSEMNVSTLELGDSALYLCASSAGNRYNEQFFGPGTRLTVL.

The V and J genes are TRBV9 and TRBJ2-3; 7 bases map to TRBD2. V was clipped by 4 bases and J by 5 bases; unmatched bases: 10. The CDR3 consists of 15 residues. Germline lookup yields CDR1 SGDLS and CDR2 YYNGEE. The CDR3 nucleotides are TGTGCCAGCAGCAGCAGCGGGAAGGCGGTAGATACGCAGTATTTT. Translated: CASSSSGKAVDTQYF.

The count of this clone is one. The J gene is TRBJ2-7, the V gene TRBV12-3 or TRBV12-4, with a tentative D call TRBD2 (5 bases). This CDR3 is built from 13 residues. V was trimmed by 4 bases and J by 2 bases, leaving 9 bases between them. Here the CDR3 reads CASSSLAPYEQYF. The CDR3 DNA is TGTGCCAGCAGTTCGCTAGCCCCCTACGAGCAGTACTTC.

The V and J genes are TRBV7-2 and TRBJ1-2; no clear D. Trimming left V 1 base short and J 2 bases short, with 11 bases between. Germline values: CDR1 SGHTA, CDR2 FQGNSA. The CDR3 is made up of 15 amino acids. CDR3 amino acids: CASSLVLAGNYGYTF. CDR3 DNA: TGTGCCAGCAGCTTAGTCCTGGCGGGAAACTATGGCTACACCTTC.

This chain links TRBV6-6 with TRBJ2-7, with 10 bases identical to TRBD2. The CDR3 extends over 20 amino acids. V trimming: 5 bases; J trimming: 2 bases; junction bases outside the gene matches: 21. Germline CDR1 is MNHNY and CDR2 is SVGAGI (reference sequence). The DNA for the CDR3 is TGTGCCAGCAGTCCCAATTTGGATTTAGCGGGAGGTAATGGGGCCTACGAGCAGTACTTC. Translating it yields CASSPNLDLAGGNGAYEQYF.

The chain carries TRBV4-2 and TRBJ1-1; D perhaps matches TRBD1 (5 bases). The CDR3 is 15 residues long. V lost 0 bases and J 11 bases, leaving 19 bases between the germline ends. Germline-derived CDR1 and CDR2 are LGHNA and YNFKEQ. Written as DNA, the CDR3 is TGTGCCAGCAGCCAAGAGGCTGGCAACCTCGGGACGGCTTTCTTT. Encoded protein: CASSQEAGNLGTAFF.

The rearrangement uses TRBV10-3 and TRBJ2-1; D not certain. Germline V gene lookup returns CDR1 ENHRY and CDR2 SYGVKD. There are 14 residues in the CDR3. V shed 6 bases and J shed 5 bases, with 14 bases lying between them. In nucleotides, the CDR3 is TGTGCCATCAGGGGCGGTGGTCCCGACAATGAGCAGTTCTTC. This translates into CAIRGGGPDNEQFF.

The chain carries TRBV4-2 and TRBJ1-2, with 10 bases that match TRBD1. The ends lost 5 bases at V and 10 bases at J; junction bases unmatched: 16. The V gene's germline CDR1 is LGHNA and CDR2 YNFKEQ. CDR3 length: 16 residues. The CDR3 DNA sequence: TGTGCCAGCAGCAACCCGACAGGGGGCGTGAATAACGACTACACCTTC. It translates to CASSNPTGGVNNDYTF.

This sequence joins TRBV5-8 and TRBJ2-2, with TRBD2 matching 11 bases. The CDR3 is 16 amino acids. Unmatched junction bases numbered 3, after V lost 3 bases and J lost 2 bases. Germline assignment: CDR1 SGHTS and CDR2 YDEGEE. The CDR3 nucleotides are TGTGCCAGCAGCTCCGGGACTAGCGGTAACACCGGGGAGCTGTTTTTT. It yields the protein CASSSGTSGNTGELFF.

The V and J genes are TRBV4-2 and TRBJ1-5, with D uncertain. V gave up 0 bases and J gave up 4 bases, with 16 bases separating them. CDR3 length equals 17 residues. CDR1 and CDR2 (germline): LGHNA, YNFKEQ. In DNA, the CDR3 is TGTGCCAGCAGCCAAGATTTTGGATCCAGCTATAATCAGCCCCAGCATTTT. It codes for CASSQDFGSSYNQPQHF.

The chain combines TRBV3-1 (or the pseudogene TRBV3-2) with TRBJ1-3; TRBD1 agrees at 8 bases. Trimming cost V 5 bases and J 0 bases; bases outside gene matches: 9. Germline CDR1 is LGHDT and CDR2 is YNNKEL (reference sequence). The CDR3 extends over 17 amino acids. In DNA, the CDR3 is TGTGCCAGCAGCACTACCGGGACAGGAGGCTCTGGAAACACCATATATTTT. Translation: CASSTTGTGGSGNTIYF.

The J gene is TRBJ2-7, the V gene TRBV2; 8 positions agree with TRBD2. The germline V gene has CDR1 SNHLY and CDR2 FYNNEI. The CDR3 is made up of 14 amino acids. The trim removed 11 bases at V and 6 bases at J, leaving 15 bases unmatched. CDR3 loop: CASLTRAGGGEQYF. The CDR3, as DNA: TGTGCCTCCCTCACAAGGGCGGGAGGAGGCGAGCAGTACTTC.

Notes on this clone: Distinct nucleotide sequences in the sample also encode this CDR3. This rearrangement joins TRBV5-4 to TRBJ2-7; 10 bases fit TRBD1. This CDR3 is built from 13 residues. The V gene end was trimmed by 4 bases and the J gene end by 5 bases; junction bases not matched to a gene: 3. CDR1 and CDR2 (germline): SGHNT, YYREEE (reference sequence). For the CDR3, the DNA is TGTGCCAGCAGCCGACAGGGGGCCGACGAGCAGTACTTC. Its protein product is CASSRQGADEQYF.